This is a list of T cell receptor beta chains from one sample in a study of CD8 T cells in Susac syndrome. Via MiXCR, TCRdb re-called the immunoSEQ multiplex PCR reads, giving one row per CDR3 protein. The repertoire consists of under 150,000 distinct CDR3 sequences, with 95% occurring once and the leading ten covering 0.065% to 0.095%. Specimen: CD4+ T cells from PBMCs. The receptors were sampled from a human donor with Susac syndrome. Each CDR3 is given with its conserved first and last residue.

v_call cdr3_aa
TRBV3-1 CASSQVDSWGELFF
TRBV2 CASSGGRGNTEAFF
TRBV20-1 CSAGRNLADTEAFF
TRBV6-5 CASSYSKGRFEYF
TRBV5-1 CASSRTGGPYEQYF
TRBV5-4 CASSFDPGLPYNEQFF
TRBV12-3/TRBV12-4 CASSLFGDIQYF
TRBV12-3/TRBV12-4 CASSFGAGETDTQYF
TRBV12-2 CASPTPISGANVLTF
TRBV9 CASSVGGRGNEQYF